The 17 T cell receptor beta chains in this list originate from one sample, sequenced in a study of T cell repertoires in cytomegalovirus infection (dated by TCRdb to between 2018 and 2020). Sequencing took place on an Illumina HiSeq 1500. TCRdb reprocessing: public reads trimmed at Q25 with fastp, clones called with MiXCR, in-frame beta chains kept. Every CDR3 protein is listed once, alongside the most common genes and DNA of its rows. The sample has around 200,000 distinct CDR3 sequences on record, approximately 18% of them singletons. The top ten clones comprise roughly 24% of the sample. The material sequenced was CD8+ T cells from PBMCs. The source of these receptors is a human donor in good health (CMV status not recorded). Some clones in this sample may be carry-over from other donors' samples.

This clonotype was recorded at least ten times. The CDR3 bases are TGTGCCAGCAGTTTTCGACAGGCTAGCTCCTACGAGCAGTACTTC. Protein sequence: CASSFRQASSYEQYF. The chain combines TRBV6-2 or TRBV6-3 with TRBJ2-7, with D tentatively TRBD1 (6 bases). The germline V and J ends were trimmed by 4 bases and 0 bases, with 13 bases remaining between them. The germline gives CDR1 MNHEY, CDR2 SVGEGT. The CDR3 loop spans 15 amino acids.

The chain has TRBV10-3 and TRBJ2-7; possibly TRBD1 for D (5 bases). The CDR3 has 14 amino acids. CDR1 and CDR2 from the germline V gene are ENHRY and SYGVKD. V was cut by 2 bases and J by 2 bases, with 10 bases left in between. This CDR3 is CAISEQDNPYEQYF. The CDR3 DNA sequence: TGTGCCATCAGTGAGCAGGACAACCCCTACGAGCAGTACTTC.

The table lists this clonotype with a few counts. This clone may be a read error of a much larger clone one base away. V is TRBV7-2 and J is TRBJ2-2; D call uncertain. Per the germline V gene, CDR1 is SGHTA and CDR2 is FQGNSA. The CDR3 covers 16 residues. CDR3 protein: CAGSFYSLSNTGELFF. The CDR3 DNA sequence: TGTGCCGGCAGCTTCTACAGTTTATCGAACACCGGGGAGCTGTTTTTT.

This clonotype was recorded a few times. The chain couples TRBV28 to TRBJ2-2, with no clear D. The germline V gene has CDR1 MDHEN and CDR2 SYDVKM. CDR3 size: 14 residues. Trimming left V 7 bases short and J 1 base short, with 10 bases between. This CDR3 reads CASTGRLNTGELFF. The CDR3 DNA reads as TGTGCCAGCACCGGCAGACTGAACACCGGGGAGCTGTTTTTT. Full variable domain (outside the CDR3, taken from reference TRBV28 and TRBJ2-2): DVKVTQSSRYLVKRTGEKVFLECVQDMDHENMFWYRQDPGLGLRLIYFSYDVKMKEKGDIPEGYSVSREKKERFSLILESASTNQTSMYLCASTGRLNTGELFFGEGSRLTVL.

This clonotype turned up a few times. DNA for the CDR3: TGTGCCAGCAGCTTAGCGGACAGGGGTGGAATGAACACTGAAGCTTTCTTT. Its protein is CASSLADRGGMNTEAFF. The rearrangement links TRBV7-6 to TRBJ1-1; 9 bases match TRBD1. This CDR3 is 17 amino acids long. Losses at the gene ends were 0 bases for V and 0 bases for J; bases not matched to a gene: 5. Germline V gene lookup returns CDR1 SGHVS and CDR2 FNYEAQ.

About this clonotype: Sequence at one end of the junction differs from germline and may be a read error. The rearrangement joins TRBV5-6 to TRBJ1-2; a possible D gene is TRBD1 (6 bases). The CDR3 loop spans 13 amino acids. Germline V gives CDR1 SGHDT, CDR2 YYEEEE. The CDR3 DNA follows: TGTGCCAGCAGATTGGACAGATTCTATGGCTACACCTTC. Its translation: CASRLDRFYGYTF.

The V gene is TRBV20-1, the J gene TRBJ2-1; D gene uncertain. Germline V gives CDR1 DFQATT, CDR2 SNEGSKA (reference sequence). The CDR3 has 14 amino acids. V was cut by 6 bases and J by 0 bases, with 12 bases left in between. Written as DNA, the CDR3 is TGCAGTGCCCCGTGGGGAAGCTCCTACAATGAGCAGTTCTTC. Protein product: CSAPWGSSYNEQFF.

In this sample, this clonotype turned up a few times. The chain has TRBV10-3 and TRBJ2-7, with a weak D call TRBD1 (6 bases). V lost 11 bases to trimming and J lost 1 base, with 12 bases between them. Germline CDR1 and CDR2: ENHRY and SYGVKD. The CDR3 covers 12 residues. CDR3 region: CAASDRSYEQYF. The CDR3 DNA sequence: TGTGCCGCCAGTGACAGGTCCTACGAGCAGTACTTC.

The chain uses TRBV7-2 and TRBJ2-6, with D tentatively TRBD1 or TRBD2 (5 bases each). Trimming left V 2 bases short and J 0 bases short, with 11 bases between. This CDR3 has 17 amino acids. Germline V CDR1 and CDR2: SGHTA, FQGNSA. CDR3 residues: CASSLPGRNSGANVLTF. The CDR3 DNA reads TGTGCCAGCAGCTTACCGGGACGGAACTCTGGGGCCAACGTCCTGACTTTC.

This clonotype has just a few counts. CDR3: CASSLRSGGRSYEQYF. CDR3 sequence (DNA): TGTGCCAGCAGCTTACGATCCGGGGGCAGGTCCTACGAGCAGTACTTC. J is TRBJ2-7 and V is TRBV7-9; either TRBD1 or TRBD2 may supply D (6 bases each). V was clipped by 2 bases and J by 1 base, with 15 bases between them. Germline V gene data show CDR1 as SEHNR and CDR2 as FQNEAQ (reference sequence). The CDR3 is 16 residues long.

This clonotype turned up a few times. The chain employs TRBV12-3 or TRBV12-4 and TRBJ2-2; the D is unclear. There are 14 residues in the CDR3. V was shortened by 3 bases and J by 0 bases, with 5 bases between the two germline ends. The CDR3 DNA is TGTGCCAGCAGTTTTTCAGCGAACACCGGGGAGCTGTTTTTT. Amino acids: CASSFSANTGELFF.

In nucleotides, the CDR3 is TGTGCCCACTTGGGTAGCTCGACTAGCACAGATACGCAGTATTTT. Amino acid sequence: CAHLGSSTSTDTQYF. The rearrangement uses TRBV28 and TRBJ2-3; D is ambiguous. Germline assignment: CDR1 MDHEN and CDR2 SYDVKM. Between the trimmed V and J ends, which lost 11 bases and 0 bases, there was a span of 18 bases. The CDR3 is made up of 15 amino acids.

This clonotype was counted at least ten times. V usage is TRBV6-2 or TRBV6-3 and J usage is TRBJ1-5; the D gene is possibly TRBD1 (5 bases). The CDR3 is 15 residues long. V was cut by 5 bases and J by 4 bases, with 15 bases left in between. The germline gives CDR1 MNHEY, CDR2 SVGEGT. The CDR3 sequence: CASSPPGHPNQPQHF. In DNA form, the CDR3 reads TGTGCCAGCAGTCCCCCCGGACACCCGAATCAGCCCCAGCATTTT.

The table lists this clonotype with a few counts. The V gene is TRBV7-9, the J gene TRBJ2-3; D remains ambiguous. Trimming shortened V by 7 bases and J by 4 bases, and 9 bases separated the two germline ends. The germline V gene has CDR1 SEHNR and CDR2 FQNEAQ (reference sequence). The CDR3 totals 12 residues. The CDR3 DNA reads TGTGCCAGCACCTACGTCCCAGATACGCAGTATTTT. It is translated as CASTYVPDTQYF.

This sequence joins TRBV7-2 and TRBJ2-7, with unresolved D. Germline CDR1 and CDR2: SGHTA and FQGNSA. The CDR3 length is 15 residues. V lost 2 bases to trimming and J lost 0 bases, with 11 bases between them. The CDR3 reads CASSLRSTVSYEQYF. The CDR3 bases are TGTGCCAGCAGCTTAAGGTCGACGGTCTCCTACGAGCAGTACTTC.

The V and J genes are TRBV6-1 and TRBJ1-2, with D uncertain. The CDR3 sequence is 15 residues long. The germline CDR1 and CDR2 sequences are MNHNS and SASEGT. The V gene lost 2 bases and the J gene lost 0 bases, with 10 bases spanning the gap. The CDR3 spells CASSELVIANYGYTF. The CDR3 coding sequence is TGTGCCAGCAGTGAATTAGTAATCGCTAACTATGGCTACACCTTC.

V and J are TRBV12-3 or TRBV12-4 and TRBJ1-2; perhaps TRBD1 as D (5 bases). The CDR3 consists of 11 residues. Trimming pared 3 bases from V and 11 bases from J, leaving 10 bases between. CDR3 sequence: CASSFSGAYTF. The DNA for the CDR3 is TGTGCCAGCAGTTTTTCCGGGGCGTACACCTTC.